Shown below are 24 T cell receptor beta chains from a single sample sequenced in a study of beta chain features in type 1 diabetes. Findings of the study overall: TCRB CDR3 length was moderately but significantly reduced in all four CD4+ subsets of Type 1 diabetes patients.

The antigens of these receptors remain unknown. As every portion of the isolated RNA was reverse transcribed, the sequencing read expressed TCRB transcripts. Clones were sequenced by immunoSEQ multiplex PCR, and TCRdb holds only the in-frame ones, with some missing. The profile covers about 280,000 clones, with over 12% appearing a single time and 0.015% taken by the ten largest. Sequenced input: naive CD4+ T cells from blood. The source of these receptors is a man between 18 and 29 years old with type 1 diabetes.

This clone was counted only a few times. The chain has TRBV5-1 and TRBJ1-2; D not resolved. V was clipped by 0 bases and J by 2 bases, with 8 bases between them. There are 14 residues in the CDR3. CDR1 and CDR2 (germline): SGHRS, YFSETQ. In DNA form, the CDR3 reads TGCGCCAGCAGCTTGGCCTATCGGAACTATGGCTACACCTTC. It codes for CASSLAYRNYGYTF.

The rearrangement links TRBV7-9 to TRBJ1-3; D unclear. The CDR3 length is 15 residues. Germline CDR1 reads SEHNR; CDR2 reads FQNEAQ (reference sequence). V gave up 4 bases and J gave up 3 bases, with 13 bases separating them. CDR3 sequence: CASSSPGGVGNTIYF. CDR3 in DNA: TGTGCCAGCAGCTCCCCCGGCGGGGTTGGAAACACCATATATTTT.

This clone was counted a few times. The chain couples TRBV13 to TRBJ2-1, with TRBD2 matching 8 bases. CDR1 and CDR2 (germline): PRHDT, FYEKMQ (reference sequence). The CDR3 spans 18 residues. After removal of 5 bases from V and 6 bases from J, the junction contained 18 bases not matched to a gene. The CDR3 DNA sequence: TGTGCCAGCAGCCTACGACGTGGTCCGGGGGGGAACCGCAATGAGCAGTTCTTC. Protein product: CASSLRRGPGGNRNEQFF.

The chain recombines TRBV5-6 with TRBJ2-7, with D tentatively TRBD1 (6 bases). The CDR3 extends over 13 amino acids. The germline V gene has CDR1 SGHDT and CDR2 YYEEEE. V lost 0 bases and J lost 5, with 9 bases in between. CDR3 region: CASSLDRVDEQYF. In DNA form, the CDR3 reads TGTGCCAGCAGCTTGGACAGGGTGGACGAGCAGTACTTC.

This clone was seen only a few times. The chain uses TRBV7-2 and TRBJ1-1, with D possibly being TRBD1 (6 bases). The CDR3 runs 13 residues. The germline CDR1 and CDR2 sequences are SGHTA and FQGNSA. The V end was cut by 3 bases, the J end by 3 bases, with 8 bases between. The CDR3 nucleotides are TGTGCCAGCAGCTTTGGACAGTACACTGAAGCTTTCTTT. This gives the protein CASSFGQYTEAFF.

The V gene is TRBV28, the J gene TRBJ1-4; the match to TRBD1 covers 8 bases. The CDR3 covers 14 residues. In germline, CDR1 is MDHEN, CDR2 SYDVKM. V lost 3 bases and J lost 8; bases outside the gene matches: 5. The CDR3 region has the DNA TGTGCCAGCAGTTTCAGGGGGCTTCAGGAAAAACTGTTTTTT. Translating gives CASSFRGLQEKLFF.

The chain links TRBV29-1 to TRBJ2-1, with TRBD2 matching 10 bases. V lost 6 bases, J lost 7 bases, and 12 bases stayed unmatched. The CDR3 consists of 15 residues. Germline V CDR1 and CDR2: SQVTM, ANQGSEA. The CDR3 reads CSVKGTSEAANEQFF. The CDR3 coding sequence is TGCAGCGTAAAAGGGACTAGCGAGGCGGCGAATGAGCAGTTCTTC.

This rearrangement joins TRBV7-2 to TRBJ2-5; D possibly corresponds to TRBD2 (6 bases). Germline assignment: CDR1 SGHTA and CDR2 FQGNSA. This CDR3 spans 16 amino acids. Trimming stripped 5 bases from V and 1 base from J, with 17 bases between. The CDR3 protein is CASSQPRGSRQETQYF. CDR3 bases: TGTGCCAGCAGCCAGCCTCGGGGGTCGCGCCAAGAGACCCAGTACTTC.

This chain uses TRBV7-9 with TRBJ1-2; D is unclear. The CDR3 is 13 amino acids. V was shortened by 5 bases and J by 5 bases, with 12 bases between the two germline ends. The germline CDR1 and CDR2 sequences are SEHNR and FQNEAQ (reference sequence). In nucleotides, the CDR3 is TGTGCCAGCAGCAGAGACCGGACTTATGGCTACACCTTC. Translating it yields CASSRDRTYGYTF.

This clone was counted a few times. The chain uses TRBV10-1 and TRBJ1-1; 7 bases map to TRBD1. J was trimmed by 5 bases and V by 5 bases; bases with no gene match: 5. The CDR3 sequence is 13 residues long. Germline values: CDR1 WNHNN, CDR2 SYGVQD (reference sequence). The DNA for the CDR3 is TGCGCCAGCAGTTCGAGGGGGCATACTGAAGCTTTCTTT. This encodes CASSSRGHTEAFF.

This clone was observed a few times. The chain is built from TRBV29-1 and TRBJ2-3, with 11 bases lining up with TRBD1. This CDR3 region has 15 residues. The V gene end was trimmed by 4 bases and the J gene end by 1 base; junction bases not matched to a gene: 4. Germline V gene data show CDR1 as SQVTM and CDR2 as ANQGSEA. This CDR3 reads CSVGWGQGGTDTQYF. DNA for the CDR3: TGCAGCGTTGGGTGGGGACAGGGGGGCACAGATACGCAGTATTTT.

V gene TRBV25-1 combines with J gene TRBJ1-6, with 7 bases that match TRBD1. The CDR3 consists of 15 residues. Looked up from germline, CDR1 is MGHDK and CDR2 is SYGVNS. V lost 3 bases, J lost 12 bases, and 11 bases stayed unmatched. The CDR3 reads CASSDREGARRPLHF. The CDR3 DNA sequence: TGTGCCAGCAGTGACCGGGAGGGGGCCCGGAGACCCCTCCACTTT.

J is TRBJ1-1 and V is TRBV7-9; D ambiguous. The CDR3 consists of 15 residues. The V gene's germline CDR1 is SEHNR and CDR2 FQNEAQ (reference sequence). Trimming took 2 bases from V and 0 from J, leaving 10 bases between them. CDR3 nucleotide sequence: TGTGCCAGCAGCTTACTATCAGGTTTGAACACTGAAGCTTTCTTT. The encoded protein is CASSLLSGLNTEAFF.

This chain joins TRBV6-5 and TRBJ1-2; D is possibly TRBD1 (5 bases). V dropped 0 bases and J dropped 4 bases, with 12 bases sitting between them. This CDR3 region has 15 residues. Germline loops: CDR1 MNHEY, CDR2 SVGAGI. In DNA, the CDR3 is TGTGCCAGCAGTTACTCGAGTGCAGGGTTCTATGGCTACACCTTC. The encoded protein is CASSYSSAGFYGYTF.

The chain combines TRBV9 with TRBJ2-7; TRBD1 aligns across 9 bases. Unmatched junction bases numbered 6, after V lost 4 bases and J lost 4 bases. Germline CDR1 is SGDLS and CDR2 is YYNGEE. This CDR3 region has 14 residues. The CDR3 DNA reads TGTGCCAGCAGCCAAACAGGGGGCGTTTACGAGCAGTACTTC. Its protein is CASSQTGGVYEQYF.

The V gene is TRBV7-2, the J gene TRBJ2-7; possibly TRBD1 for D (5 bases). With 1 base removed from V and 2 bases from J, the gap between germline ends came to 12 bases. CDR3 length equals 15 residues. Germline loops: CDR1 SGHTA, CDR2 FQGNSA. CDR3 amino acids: CASSLVRAQTYEQYF. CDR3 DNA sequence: TGTGCCAGCAGCTTAGTCAGGGCCCAAACCTACGAGCAGTACTTC.

The CDR3 region is CASSLVREQFF. The DNA of the CDR3 is TGTGCCAGCAGCCTGGTACGGGAGCAGTTCTTC. The chain uses TRBV11-3 and TRBJ2-1, with D unresolved. CDR1 SGHNT and CDR2 YENEEA come from the germline V gene. V lost 5 bases and J 10 bases, leaving 9 bases between the germline ends. CDR3 length: 11 residues.

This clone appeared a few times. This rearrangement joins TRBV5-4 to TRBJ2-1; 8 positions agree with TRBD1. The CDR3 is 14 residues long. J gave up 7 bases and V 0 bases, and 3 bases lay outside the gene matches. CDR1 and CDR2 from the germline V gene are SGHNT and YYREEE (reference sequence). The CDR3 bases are TGTGCCAGCAGCTTGGTGGACAGGGAGAATGAGCAGTTCTTC. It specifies CASSLVDRENEQFF.

CDR3: CASSSVGGEAFF. CDR3 sequence (DNA): TGTGCCAGCAGTTCCGTAGGGGGTGAAGCTTTCTTT. The V gene is TRBV28, the J gene TRBJ1-1, with D possibly matching TRBD1 (6 bases). Germline assignment: CDR1 MDHEN and CDR2 SYDVKM. The CDR3 runs 12 residues. V lost 4 bases, J lost 7 bases, and 10 bases lay in between.

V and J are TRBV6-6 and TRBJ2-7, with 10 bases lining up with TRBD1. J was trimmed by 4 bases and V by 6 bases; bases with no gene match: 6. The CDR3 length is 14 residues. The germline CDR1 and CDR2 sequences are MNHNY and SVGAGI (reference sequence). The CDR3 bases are TGTGCCAGCAGACGGGACAGGGGATTATACGAGCAGTACTTC. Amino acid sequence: CASRRDRGLYEQYF.

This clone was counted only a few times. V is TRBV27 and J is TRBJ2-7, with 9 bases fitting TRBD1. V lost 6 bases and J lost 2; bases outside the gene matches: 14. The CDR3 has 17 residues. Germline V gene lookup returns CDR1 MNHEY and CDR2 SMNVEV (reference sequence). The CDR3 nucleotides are TGTGCCAGCAGCTCGGGACAGGGAAGGGAAAGGGCCTACGAGCAGTACTTC. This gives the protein CASSSGQGRERAYEQYF.

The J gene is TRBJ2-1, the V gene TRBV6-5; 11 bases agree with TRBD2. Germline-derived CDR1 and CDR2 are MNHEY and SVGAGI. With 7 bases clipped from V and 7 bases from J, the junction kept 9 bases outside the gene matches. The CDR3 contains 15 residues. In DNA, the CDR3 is TGTGCCAGCACTCAGACCGGGACTAGCGGAAATGAGCAGTTCTTC. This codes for CASTQTGTSGNEQFF.

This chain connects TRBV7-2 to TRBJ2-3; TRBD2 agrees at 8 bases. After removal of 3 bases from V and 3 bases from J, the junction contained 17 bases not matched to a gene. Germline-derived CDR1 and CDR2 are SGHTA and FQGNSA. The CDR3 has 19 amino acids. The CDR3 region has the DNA TGTGCCAGCAGCTTTCTACCTCCTAGCGGGCGAGGGGTGACAGATACGCAGTATTTT. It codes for CASSFLPPSGRGVTDTQYF.

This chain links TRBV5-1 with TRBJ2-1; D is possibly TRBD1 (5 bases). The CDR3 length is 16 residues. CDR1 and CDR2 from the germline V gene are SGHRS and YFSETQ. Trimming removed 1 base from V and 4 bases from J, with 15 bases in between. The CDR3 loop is CASSLHPDRRYNEQFF. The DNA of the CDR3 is TGCGCCAGCAGCTTGCATCCCGACAGACGTTACAATGAGCAGTTCTTC.